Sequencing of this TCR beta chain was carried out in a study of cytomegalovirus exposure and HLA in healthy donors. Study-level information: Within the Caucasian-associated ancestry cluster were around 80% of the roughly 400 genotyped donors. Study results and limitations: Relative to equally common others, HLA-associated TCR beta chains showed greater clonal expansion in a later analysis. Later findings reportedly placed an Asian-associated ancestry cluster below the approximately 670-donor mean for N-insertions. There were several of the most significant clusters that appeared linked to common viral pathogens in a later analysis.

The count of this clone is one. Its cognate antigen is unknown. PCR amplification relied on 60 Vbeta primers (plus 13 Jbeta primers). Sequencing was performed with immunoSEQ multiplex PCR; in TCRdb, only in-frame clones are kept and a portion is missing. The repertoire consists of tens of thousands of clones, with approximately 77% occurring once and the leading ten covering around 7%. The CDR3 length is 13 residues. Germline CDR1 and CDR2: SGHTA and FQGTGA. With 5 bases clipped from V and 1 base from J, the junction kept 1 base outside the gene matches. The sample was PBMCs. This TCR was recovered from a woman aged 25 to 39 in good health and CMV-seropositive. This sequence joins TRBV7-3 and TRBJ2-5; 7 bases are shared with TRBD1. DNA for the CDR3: TGTGCCAGCAGCCGACAGGGCCAAGAGACCCAGTACTTC. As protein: CASSRQGQETQYF.